A selection of T cell receptor beta chains follows, all from one sample in a study of CD8+ T cells in alopecia areata. Profiling relied on immunoSEQ multiplex PCR, and the TCRdb table lists in-frame clones only, not all of them. The profile shows 70,000 or so clones, about 30% of them singletons. The starting material was CD8+ T cells sorted from blood, obtained at week 4, from a patient treated with tofacitinib. These receptors were obtained from a human donor with alopecia areata. Each CDR3 is given without its conserved first and last residue.

v_call | cdr3_aa
TRBV30 | AWSPIDRGGQPQH
TRBV7-9 | ASNTGFYGYT
TRBV9 | ASSVEGLGNEQF
TRBV6-1 | ASRVRDEQY
TRBV29-1 | SVEPGQEGGQY
TRBV9 | ASSVGYGNEQF
TRBV5-1 | ASSLMVTGSASGANVLT
TRBV11-2 | ASSGGSTDTQY
TRBV27 | ASSWGYEQY
TRBV6-5 | ASSYSVPGRDEQY
TRBV7-2 | ASSSWGEGLEEQY
TRBV11-2 | ASSLHYAGPGNEQY
TRBV15 | ATRAYDRSSYEQY
TRBV29-1 | SVEDPSGRATGELF
TRBV30 | AWRSPV
TRBV10-3 | AISEGTDTQY
TRBV30 | AWSLGTVNTGELF
TRBV29-1 | SVHIRSGGTQY
TRBV29-1 | SVSDTDGYGYT
TRBV25-1 | ASSEGGFYGYT
TRBV5-4 | ASSGAGRPYNEQF
TRBV12-1 | ASRQNSNQPQH
TRBV5-1 | ASSWLGRKNEKLF
TRBV29-1 | SALLAGAGYEQY
TRBV4-1 | ASSPSWTGPYGYT
TRBV5-6 | ASTMGPYEQY
TRBV29-1 | SVEIAGGYT
TRBV29-1 | SVEGTSGYTYEQY
TRBV27 | ASSVGQGATYEQY
TRBV12-5 | ASLGRTGELF
TRBV29-1 | SARDRGSEAF
TRBV15 | ATSTNSGGAGQY
TRBV14 | ASSSYATSYEQY
TRBV6-5 | ASSYTDSSSYNEQF
TRBV6-1 | ASSEWGRYSGNTIY
TRBV9 | ASSVAGTPGETQY
TRBV29-1 | SVEGLADHLGYQETQY
TRBV4-1 | ASSQEGLAGGPYNEQF
TRBV7-6 | ASSWDTGVNTGELF
TRBV7-2 | ASSSSGATGELF
TRBV4-2 | ASSEKNTEAF
TRBV11-2 | ASSFGSRNEQY
TRBV7-6 | ASSLAGDGQPQH
TRBV11-2 | ASSGAGYHTGELF
TRBV30 | AWSKGREGYT
TRBV20-1 | SASEAF
TRBV29-1 | SVEDGQGAF
TRBV29-1 | SVPGQGGYGYT
TRBV29-1 | SVGEVGGKEFGELF
TRBV6-5 | ASSSTGAVDQPQH
TRBV7-2 | ASSSTGEVETQY
TRBV27 | ASSSLGARETQY
TRBV29-1 | SVINRDTANYEQY
TRBV27 | ASSLRTPRLFEQY
TRBV9 | ASNLLAGMYDEQF
TRBV27 | ASSLTTPGLRPFHEQY
TRBV4-1 | ASSQERTSGANVLT
TRBV2 | ASRLLAASTDTQY
TRBV29-1 | SVGGSGGTETQY